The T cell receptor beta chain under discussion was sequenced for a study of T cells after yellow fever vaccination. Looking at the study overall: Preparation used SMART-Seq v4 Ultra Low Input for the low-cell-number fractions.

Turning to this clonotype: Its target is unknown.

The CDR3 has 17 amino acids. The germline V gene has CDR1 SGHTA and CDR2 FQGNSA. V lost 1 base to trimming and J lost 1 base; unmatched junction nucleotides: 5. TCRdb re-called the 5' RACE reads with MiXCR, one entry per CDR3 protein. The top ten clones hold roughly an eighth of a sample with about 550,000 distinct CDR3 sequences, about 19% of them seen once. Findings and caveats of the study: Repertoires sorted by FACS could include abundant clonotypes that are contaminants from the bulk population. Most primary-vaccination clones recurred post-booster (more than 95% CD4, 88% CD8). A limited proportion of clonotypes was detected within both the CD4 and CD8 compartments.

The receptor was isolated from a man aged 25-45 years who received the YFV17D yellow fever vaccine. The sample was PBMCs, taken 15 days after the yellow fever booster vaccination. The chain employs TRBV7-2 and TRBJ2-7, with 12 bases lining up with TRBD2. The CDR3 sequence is CASSLGPSGRGSYEQYF. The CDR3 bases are TGTGCCAGCAGCTTAGGGCCTAGCGGGAGGGGGTCCTACGAGCAGTACTTC.